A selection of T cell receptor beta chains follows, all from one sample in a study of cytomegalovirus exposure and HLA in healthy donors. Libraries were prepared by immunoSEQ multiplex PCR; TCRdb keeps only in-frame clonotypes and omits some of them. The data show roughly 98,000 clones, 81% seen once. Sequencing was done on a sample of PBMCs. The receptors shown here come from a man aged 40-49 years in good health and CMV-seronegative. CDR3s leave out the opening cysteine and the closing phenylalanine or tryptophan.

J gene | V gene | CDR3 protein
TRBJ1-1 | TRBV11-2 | ASSTRGGFRTEAF
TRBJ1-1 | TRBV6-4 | ASSDSGESNTEAF
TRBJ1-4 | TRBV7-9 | ASSYDRGHNEKLF
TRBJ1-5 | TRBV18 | ASSPRENQPQH
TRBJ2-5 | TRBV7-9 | ASSLDARKETQY
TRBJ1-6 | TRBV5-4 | ASSLTGPGSPLH
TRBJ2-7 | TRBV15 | ATSRTTGDGAEQY
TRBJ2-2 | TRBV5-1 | ASSIAVMDTGELF
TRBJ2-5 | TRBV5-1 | ASSSPSRQETQY
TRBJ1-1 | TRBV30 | AWSFITGEVTEAF